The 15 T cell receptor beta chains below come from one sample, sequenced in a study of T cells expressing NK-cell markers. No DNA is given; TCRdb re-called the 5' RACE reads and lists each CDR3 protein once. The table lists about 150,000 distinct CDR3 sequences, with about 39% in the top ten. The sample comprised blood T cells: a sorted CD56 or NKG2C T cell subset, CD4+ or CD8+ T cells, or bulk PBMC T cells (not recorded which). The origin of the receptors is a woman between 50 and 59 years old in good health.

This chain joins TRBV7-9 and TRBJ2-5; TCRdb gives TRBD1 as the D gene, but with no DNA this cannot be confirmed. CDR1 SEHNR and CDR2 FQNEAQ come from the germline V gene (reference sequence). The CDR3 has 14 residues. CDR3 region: CAGSPRTPEETQYF.

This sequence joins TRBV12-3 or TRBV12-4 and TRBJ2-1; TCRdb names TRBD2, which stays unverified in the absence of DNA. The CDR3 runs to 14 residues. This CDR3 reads CASSLRRDGNEQFF.

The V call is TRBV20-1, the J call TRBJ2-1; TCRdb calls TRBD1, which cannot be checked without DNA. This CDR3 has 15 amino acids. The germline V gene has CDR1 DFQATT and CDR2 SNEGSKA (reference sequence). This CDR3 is CSARGGTWNGNEQFF.

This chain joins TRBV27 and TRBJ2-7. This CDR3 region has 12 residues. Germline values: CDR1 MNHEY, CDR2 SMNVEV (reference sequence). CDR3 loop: CASSRSGLEQYF.

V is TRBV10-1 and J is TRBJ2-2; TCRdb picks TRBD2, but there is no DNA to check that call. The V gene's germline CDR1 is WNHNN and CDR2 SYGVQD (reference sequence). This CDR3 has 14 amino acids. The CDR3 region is CASRAGGNTGELFF.

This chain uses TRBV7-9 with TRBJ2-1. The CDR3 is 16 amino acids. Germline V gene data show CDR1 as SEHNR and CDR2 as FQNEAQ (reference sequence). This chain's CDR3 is CASSLLADSSYNEQFF.

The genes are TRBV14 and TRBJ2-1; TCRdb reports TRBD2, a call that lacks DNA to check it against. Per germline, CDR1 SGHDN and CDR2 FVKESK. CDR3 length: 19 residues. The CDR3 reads CASSRRLAGVRFSYNEQFF.

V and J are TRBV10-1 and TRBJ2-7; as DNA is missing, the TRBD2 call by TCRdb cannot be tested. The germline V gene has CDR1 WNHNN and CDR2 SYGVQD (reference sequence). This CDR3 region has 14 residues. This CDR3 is CASSKGDYSYEQYF.

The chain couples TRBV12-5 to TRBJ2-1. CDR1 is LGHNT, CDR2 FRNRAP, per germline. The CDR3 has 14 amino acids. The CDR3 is CASGLVGVHNEQFF.

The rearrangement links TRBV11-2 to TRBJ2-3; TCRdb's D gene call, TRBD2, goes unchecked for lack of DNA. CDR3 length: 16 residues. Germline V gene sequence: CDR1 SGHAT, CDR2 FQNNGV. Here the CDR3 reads CASSLHYADSADTQYF.

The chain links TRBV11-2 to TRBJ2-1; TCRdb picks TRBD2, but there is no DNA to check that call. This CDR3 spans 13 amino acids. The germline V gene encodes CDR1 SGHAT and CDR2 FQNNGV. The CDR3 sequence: CASLPAGGGEQFF.

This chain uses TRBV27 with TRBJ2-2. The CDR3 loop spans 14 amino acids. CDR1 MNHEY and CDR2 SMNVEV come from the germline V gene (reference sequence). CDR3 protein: CASSLPTVTGELFF.

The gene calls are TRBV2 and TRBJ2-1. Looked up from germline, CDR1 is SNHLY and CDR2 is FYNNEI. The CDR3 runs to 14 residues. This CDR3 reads CARSDYLSYNEQFF.

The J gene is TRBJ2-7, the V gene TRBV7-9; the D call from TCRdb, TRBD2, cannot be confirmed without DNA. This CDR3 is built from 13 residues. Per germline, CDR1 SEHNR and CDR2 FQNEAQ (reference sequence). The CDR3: CASSPTSGYEQYF.

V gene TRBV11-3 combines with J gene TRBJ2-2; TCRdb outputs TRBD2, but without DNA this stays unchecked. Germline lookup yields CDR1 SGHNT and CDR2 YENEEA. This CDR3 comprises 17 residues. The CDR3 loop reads CASSLEGRNTNTGELFF.